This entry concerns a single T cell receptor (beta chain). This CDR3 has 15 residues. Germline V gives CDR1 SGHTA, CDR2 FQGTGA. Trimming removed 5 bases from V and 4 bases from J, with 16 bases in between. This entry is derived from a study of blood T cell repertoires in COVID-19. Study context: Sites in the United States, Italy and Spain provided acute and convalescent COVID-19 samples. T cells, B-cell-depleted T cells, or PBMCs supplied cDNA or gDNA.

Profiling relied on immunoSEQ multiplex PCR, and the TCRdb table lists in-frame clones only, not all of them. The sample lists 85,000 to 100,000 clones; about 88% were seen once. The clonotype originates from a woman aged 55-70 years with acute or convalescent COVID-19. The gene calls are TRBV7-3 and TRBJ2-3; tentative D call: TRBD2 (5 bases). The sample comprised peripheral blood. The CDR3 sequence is CASSPFASSADTQYF. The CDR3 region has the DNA TGTGCCAGCAGCCCGTTCGCTAGTAGCGCAGATACGCAGTATTTT.